This entry lists 19 T cell receptor beta chains sequenced from one sample in a study of long-term antiretroviral therapy in people with HIV. Runs used v3.0 of the immunoSEQ assay and were done at survey level. Using immunoSEQ multiplex PCR, the repertoire was profiled, and TCRdb retains in-frame clones only, with some absent. This sample has around 21,000 clones, with around 86% found just once. The starting material was unsorted PBMCs, obtained 0.1 years before starting antiretroviral therapy. The source of these receptors is a man aged 40-49 years with HIV.

The rearrangement links TRBV19 to TRBJ2-5, with D tentatively TRBD2 (5 bases). Germline V gene data show CDR1 as LNHDA and CDR2 as SQIVND (reference sequence). The CDR3 has 14 residues. V was pared by 4 bases and J by 5 bases, with 14 bases between. The CDR3 coding sequence is TGTGCCAGTAGTACTGGGAGCCGGTGGGAGACCCAGTACTTC. This translates into CASSTGSRWETQYF.

J is TRBJ2-5 and V is TRBV5-1, with 8 bases identical to TRBD1. The V and J ends lost 2 bases and 5 bases, in that order; junction bases with no gene match: 8. The germline CDR1 and CDR2 sequences are SGHRS and YFSETQ. This CDR3 comprises 15 residues. The CDR3, as DNA: TGCGCCAGCAGCTTAGCAGGGGGCGAAGAGGAGACCCAGTACTTC. This gives the protein CASSLAGGEEETQYF.

The gene calls are TRBV5-5 and TRBJ2-3; 8 nucleotides line up with TRBD2. The germline V gene has CDR1 SGHKS and CDR2 YYEKEE (reference sequence). V shed 0 bases, J shed 2 bases, and the junction held 5 bases outside the gene matches. This CDR3 has 16 residues. CDR3 bases: TGTGCCAGCAGCTTGGGTCCGGGGGGGAACACAGATACGCAGTATTTT. Translating it yields CASSLGPGGNTDTQYF.

The rearrangement links TRBV29-1 to TRBJ2-3; the D is unclear. V gave up 4 bases and J gave up 6 bases, with 14 bases separating them. CDR1 SQVTM and CDR2 ANQGSEA come from the germline V gene. This CDR3 is built from 13 residues. The chain's CDR3 is CSVALGKRDTQYF. In nucleotides, the CDR3 is TGCAGCGTTGCCCTTGGGAAGAGGGATACGCAGTATTTT.

In this sample, this clone turned up a few times. The chain uses TRBV5-1 and TRBJ1-6; tentatively, D is TRBD1 (5 bases). CDR1 and CDR2 from the germline V gene are SGHRS and YFSETQ. Trimming took off 2 bases at V and 8 bases at J, with 11 bases between the two ends. This CDR3 is 14 amino acids long. Written as DNA, the CDR3 is TGCGCCAGCAGCTTATCCAGGGAAGATTCACCCCTCCACTTT. This gives the protein CASSLSREDSPLHF.

V is TRBV29-1 and J is TRBJ2-2; D unresolved. Per germline, CDR1 SQVTM and CDR2 ANQGSEA. This CDR3 contains 12 residues. Deletions cut 4 bases from V and 6 bases from J, with 9 bases between. The CDR3 sequence is CSVVGGAGELFF. The DNA of the CDR3 is TGCAGCGTTGTGGGTGGTGCCGGGGAGCTGTTTTTT.

J is TRBJ1-4 and V is TRBV7-9; 7 bases map to TRBD1. V gave up 1 base and J gave up 5 bases; unmatched junction bases: 7. The CDR3 covers 16 residues. In germline, CDR1 is SEHNR, CDR2 FQNEAQ (reference sequence). In DNA form, the CDR3 reads TGTGCCAGCAGCTTAGTGTCGGGACAGAAGAATGAAAAACTGTTTTTT. Its protein product is CASSLVSGQKNEKLFF.

The V call is TRBV6-4, the J call TRBJ2-7; no clear D gene. Trimming removed 4 bases at V and 5 bases at J, with 15 bases between. CDR3 length equals 14 residues. From germline, CDR1 is MRHNA and CDR2 SNTAGT. The CDR3 DNA is TGTGCCAGCAGTGCTCTTAATAATGGGAACGAGCAGTACTTC. Protein sequence: CASSALNNGNEQYF.

This rearrangement joins TRBV4-3 to TRBJ2-1, with 7 bases aligning to TRBD2. V was clipped by 0 bases and J by 3 bases; unmatched bases: 11. The germline gives CDR1 LGHNA, CDR2 YSLEER. The CDR3 has 18 residues. CDR3 amino acids: CASSQDPNRGSLYNEQFF. The CDR3, as DNA: TGCGCCAGCAGCCAAGATCCTAATCGCGGGAGTCTCTACAATGAGCAGTTCTTC.

CDR3 protein: CASSLGRRPGNEQFF. The CDR3 DNA reads TGTGCCAGCTCACTAGGCCGCCGCCCAGGTAATGAGCAGTTCTTC. The chain joins TRBV18 to TRBJ2-1; D gene ambiguous. There are 15 residues in the CDR3. V dropped 4 bases and J dropped 7 bases, with 17 bases sitting between them. CDR1 KGHSH and CDR2 LQKENI come from the germline V gene. Looking up the rest from reference TRBV18 and TRBJ2-1 gives the full variable domain: NAGVMQNPRHLVRRRGQEARLRCSPMKGHSHVYWYRQLPEEGLKFMVYLQKENIIDESGMPKERFSAEFPKEGPSILRIQQVVRGDSAAYFCASSLGRRPGNEQFFGPGTRLTVL.

This clone was counted a single time. The chain links TRBV6-5 to TRBJ1-5; TRBD1 matches 9 bases. The J segment lost 2 bases and the V segment lost 6 bases, leaving 5 bases of the junction unmatched. This CDR3 contains 15 residues. The germline V gene encodes CDR1 MNHEY and CDR2 SVGAGI. CDR3 nucleotides: TGTGCCAGCAGCCGTACAGGGGGCGGCAATCAGCCCCAGCATTTT. This encodes CASSRTGGGNQPQHF.

The rearrangement uses TRBV27 and TRBJ1-6, with D tentatively TRBD1 (6 bases). The CDR3 runs 17 residues. Per germline, CDR1 MNHEY and CDR2 SMNVEV (reference sequence). The V end was cut by 0 bases, the J end by 4 bases, with 13 bases between. The CDR3 DNA reads as TGTGCCAGCAGTTTATCCCTGGGGGGCCCATATAATTCACCCCTCCACTTT. Amino acid sequence: CASSLSLGGPYNSPLHF.

The chain recombines TRBV27 with TRBJ2-1; D gene ambiguous. CDR1 is MNHEY and CDR2 is SMNVEV in the germline V gene (reference sequence). The CDR3 is made up of 16 amino acids. V lost 2 bases to trimming and J lost 5 bases, with 16 bases between them. CDR3 loop: CASSLPHEARDNEQFF. The CDR3 DNA reads as TGTGCCAGCAGTTTACCCCACGAGGCCCGGGACAATGAGCAGTTCTTC.

The chain recombines TRBV5-4 with TRBJ2-5; TRBD1 aligns across 7 bases. Looked up from germline, CDR1 is SGHNT and CDR2 is YYREEE (reference sequence). The CDR3 sequence is 13 residues long. V dropped 2 bases and J dropped 5; count of bases not matched to a gene: 3. CDR3 protein: CASSLPRGETQYF. The DNA of the CDR3 is TGTGCCAGCAGCTTACCCAGGGGGGAGACCCAGTACTTC.

This clone was detected only a few times. This chain joins TRBV27 and TRBJ2-7; 9 positions agree with TRBD1. CDR1 is MNHEY, CDR2 SMNVEV, per germline (reference sequence). V was clipped by 5 bases and J by 7 bases; unmatched bases: 6. The CDR3 has 13 amino acids. CDR3 nucleotides: TGTGCCAGCAGTCCCAGACAGGGGGGTGAGCAGTACTTC. This translates into CASSPRQGGEQYF.

The V gene is TRBV10-2, the J gene TRBJ2-5, with 7 bases that match TRBD2. The CDR3 contains 12 residues. In germline, CDR1 is WSHSY, CDR2 SAAADI. V lost 8 bases and J lost 14; bases outside the gene matches: 14. The CDR3 DNA reads as TGCGCCAGCGGGGAGGTAGGGACTACTTCCTACTTC. It encodes CASGEVGTTSYF.

A single count supports this clone. The chain combines TRBV7-2 with TRBJ1-1; unclear D gene. This CDR3 has 14 amino acids. V was clipped by 6 bases and J by 1 base, with 12 bases between them. Germline-derived CDR1 and CDR2 are SGHTA and FQGNSA. This CDR3 reads CASRWSGTNTEAFF. DNA for the CDR3: TGTGCCAGCAGGTGGTCAGGCACGAACACTGAAGCTTTCTTT.

This rearrangement joins TRBV6-6 to TRBJ1-1, with D unresolved. Germline CDR1 reads MNHNY; CDR2 reads SVGAGI (reference sequence). V gave up 7 bases and J gave up 1 base, with 7 bases separating them. The CDR3 extends over 12 amino acids. The CDR3 DNA reads TGTGCCAGCACTCCTGCGAACACTGAAGCTTTCTTT. Protein: CASTPANTEAFF.

CDR3 coding DNA: TGCAGCGTTGAAGTGGGAGGGGTCGATGAGCAGTTCTTC. This gives the protein CSVEVGGVDEQFF. The chain combines TRBV29-1 with TRBJ2-1; 7 positions match TRBD2. The J segment lost 8 bases and the V segment lost 1 base, leaving 5 bases of the junction unmatched. The germline V gene encodes CDR1 SQVTM and CDR2 ANQGSEA. The CDR3 length is 13 residues.